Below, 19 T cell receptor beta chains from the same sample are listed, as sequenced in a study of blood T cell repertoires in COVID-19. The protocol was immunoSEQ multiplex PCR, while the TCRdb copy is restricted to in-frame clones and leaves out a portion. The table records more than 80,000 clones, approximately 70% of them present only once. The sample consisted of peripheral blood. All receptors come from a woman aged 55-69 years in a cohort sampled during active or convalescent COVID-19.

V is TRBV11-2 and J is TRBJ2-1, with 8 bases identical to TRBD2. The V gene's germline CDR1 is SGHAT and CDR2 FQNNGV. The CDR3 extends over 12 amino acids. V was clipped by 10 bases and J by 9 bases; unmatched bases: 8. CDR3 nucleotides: TGTGCCACGGGGGGGTTTACATTTGAGCAGTTCTTC. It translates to CATGGFTFEQFF.

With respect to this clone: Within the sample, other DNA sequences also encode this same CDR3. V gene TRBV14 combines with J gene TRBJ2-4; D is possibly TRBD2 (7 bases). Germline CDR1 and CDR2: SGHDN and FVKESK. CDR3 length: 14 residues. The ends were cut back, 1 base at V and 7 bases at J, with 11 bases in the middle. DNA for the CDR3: TGTGCCAGCAGCCAAGGGGGGGGCTTGAACATTCAGTACTTC. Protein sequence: CASSQGGGLNIQYF.

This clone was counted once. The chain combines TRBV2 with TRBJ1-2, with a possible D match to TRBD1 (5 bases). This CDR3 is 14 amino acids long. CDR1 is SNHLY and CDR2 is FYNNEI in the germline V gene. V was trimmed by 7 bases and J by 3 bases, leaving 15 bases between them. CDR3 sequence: CASKTGAWDYGYTF. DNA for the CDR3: TGTGCCAGCAAAACAGGAGCCTGGGACTATGGCTACACCTTC.

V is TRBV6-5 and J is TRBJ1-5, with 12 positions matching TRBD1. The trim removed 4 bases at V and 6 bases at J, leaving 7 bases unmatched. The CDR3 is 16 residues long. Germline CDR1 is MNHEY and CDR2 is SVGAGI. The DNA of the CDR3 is TGTGCCAGCAGTTCCGGGACAGGGGGCCTGGGTCAGCCCCAGCATTTT. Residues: CASSSGTGGLGQPQHF.

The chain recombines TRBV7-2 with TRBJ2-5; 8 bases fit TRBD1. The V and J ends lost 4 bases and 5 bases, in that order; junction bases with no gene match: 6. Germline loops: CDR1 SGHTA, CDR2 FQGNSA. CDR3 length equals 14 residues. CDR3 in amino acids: CASSSSGGRETQYF. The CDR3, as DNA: TGTGCCAGCAGCTCTTCAGGGGGCAGGGAGACCCAGTACTTC.

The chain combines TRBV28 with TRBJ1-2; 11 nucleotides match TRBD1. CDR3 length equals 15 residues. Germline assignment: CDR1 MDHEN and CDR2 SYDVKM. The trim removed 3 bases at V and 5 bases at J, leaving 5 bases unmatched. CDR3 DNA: TGTGCCAGCAGTTTCCGGACAGGGGGCAGGTATGGCTACACCTTC. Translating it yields CASSFRTGGRYGYTF.

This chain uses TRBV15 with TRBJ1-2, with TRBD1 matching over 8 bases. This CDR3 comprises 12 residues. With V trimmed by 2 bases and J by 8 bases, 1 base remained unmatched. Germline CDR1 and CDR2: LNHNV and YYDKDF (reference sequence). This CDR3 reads CATSRTGGGYTF. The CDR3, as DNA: TGTGCCACCAGCAGAACAGGGGGGGGCTACACCTTC. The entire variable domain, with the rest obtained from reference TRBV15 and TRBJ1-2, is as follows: DAMVIQNPRYQVTQFGKPVTLSCSQTLNHNVMYWYQQKSSQAPKLLFHYYDKDFNNEADTPDNFQSRRPNTSFCFLDIRSPGLGDTAMYLCATSRTGGGYTFGSGTRLTVV.

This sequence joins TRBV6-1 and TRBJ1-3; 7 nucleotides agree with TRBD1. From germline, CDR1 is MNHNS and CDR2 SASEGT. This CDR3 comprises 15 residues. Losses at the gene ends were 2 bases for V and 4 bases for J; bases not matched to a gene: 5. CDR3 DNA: TGTGCCAGCAGTGAACGGACAGGCGAAGGAAACACCATATATTTT. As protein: CASSERTGEGNTIYF.

The CDR3 sequence: CASSRPQQGMGYGYTF. The CDR3 nucleotides are TGTGCCAGTAGTAGACCCCAACAGGGGATGGGGTATGGCTACACCTTC. The rearrangement uses TRBV19 and TRBJ1-2; TRBD1 aligns across 7 bases. There are 16 residues in the CDR3. Trimming removed 4 bases from V and 5 bases from J; junction bases left unmatched: 13. CDR1 is LNHDA and CDR2 is SQIVND in the germline V gene (reference sequence).

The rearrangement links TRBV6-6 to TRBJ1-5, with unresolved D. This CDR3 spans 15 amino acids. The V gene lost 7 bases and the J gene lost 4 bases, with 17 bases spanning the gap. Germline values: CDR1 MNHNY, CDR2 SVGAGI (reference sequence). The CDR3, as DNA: TGTGCCAGCACCGTAGACTATAACTTGAATCAGCCCCAGCATTTT. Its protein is CASTVDYNLNQPQHF.

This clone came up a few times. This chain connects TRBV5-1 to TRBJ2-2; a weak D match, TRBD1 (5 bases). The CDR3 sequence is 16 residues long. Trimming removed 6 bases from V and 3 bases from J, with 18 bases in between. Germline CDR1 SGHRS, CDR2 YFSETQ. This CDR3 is CASTIISGMDTGELFF. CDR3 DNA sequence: TGCGCCAGCACAATAATTTCAGGGATGGACACCGGGGAGCTGTTTTTT. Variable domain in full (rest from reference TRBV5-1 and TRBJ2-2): KAGVTQTPRYLIKTRGQQVTLSCSPISGHRSVSWYQQTPGQGLQFLFEYFSETQRNKGNFPGRFSGRQFSNSRSEMNVSTLELGDSALYLCASTIISGMDTGELFFGEGSRLTVL.

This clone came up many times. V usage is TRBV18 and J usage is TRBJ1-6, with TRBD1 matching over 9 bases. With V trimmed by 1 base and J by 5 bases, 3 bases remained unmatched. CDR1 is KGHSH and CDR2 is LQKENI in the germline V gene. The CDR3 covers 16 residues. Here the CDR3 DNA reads TGTGCCAGCTCACCACTACAGGGGGCGAATAATTCACCCCTCCACTTT. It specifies CASSPLQGANNSPLHF.

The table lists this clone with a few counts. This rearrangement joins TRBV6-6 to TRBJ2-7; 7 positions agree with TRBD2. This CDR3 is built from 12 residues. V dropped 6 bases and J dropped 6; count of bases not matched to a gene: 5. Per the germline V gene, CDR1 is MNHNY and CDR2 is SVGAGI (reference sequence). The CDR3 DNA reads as TGTGCCAGCAGGGGGACTACCGTCGAGCAGTACTTC. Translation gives CASRGTTVEQYF.

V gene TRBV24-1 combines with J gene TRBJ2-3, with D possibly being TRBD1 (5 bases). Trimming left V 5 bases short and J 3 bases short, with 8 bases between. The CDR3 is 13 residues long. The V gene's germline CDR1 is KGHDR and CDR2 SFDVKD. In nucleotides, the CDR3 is TGTGCCACCAGTGTGAGACAGACAGATACGCAGTATTTT. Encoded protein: CATSVRQTDTQYF.

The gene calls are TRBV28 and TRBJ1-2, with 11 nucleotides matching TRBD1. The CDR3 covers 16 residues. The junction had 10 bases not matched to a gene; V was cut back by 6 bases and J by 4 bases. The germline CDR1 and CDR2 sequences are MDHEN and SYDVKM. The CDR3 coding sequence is TGTGCCAGCAGGCAAACCCGGACAGGGGGCACCTATGGCTACACCTTC. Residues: CASRQTRTGGTYGYTF.

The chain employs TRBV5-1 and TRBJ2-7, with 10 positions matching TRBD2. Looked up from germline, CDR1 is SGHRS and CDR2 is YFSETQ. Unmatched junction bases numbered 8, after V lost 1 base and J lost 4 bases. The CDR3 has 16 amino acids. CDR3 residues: CASSLFGTSDGYEQYF. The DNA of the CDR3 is TGCGCCAGCAGCTTGTTCGGGACTAGCGACGGGTACGAGCAGTACTTC.

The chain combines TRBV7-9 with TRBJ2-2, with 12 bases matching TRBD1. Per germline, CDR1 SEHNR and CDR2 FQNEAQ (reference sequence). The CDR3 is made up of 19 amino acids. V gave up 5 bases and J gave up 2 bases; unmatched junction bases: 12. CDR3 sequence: CASSLLGTGGRTNTGELFF. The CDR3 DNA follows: TGTGCCAGCAGCCTGCTCGGGACAGGGGGCCGGACTAACACCGGGGAGCTGTTTTTT.

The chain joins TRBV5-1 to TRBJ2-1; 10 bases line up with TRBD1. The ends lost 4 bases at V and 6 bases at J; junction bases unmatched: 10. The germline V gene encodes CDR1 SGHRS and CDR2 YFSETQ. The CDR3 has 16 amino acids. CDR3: CASSLGGTGVVNEQFF. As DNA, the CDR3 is TGCGCCAGCAGCCTGGGGGGGACAGGGGTAGTCAATGAGCAGTTCTTC.

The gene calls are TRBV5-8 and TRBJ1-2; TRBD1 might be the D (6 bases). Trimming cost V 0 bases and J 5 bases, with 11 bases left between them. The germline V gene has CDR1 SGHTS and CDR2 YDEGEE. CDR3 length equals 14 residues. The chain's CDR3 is CASSLDRARYGYTF. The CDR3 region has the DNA TGTGCCAGCAGCTTGGACAGGGCAAGATATGGCTACACCTTC.